Listed below are T cell receptor beta chains from one sample, sequenced in a study of graft-versus-host responses after intestinal transplantation. Their recognized antigens are unknown. The assay was immunoSEQ multiplex PCR, and TCRdb's table has in-frame clones only and misses some. The top ten hold less than 9.5% of the sample, which has roughly 80,000 clones, around nine tenths seen once. Material: unstimulated CD8+ T cells sorted from spleen or lymph node cells, obtained before transplant. These receptor sequences come from a human donor who was the organ donor for an intestinal transplant. Both conserved end residues are part of each CDR3. D genes are given only for firm matches. Size is stated for part of the rows, as once, few or many counts, or as a class when the clone is expanded.

-,TRBJ1-2,TRBD1,TRBV5-5,TGTGCCAGCAGCTTGGCGACAGGGGAGCACTATGGCTACACCTTC,CASSLATGEHYGYTF
-,TRBJ1-1,-,TRBV9,TGTGCCAGCAGCCTCACTGTACAGGGCTGGACTGAAGCTTTCTTT,CASSLTVQGWTEAFF
-,TRBJ2-1,-,TRBV9,TGTGCCAGCAGCGTGGCAGGGGAGAACTACAATGAGCAGTTCTTC,CASSVAGENYNEQFF
-,TRBJ1-4,TRBD1,TRBV5-1,TGCGCCAGCAGCTCGCGGGGACAGGGGACCGTCGTAGTGGAAAAACTGTTTTTT,CASSSRGQGTVVVEKLFF
-,TRBJ2-2,TRBD2,TRBV6-1,TGTGCCAGCAGTGGGGATTCTAGCGGGGTCGGGGAGCTGTTTTTT,CASSGDSSGVGELFF
-,TRBJ2-2,-,TRBV7-2,TGTGCCAGAGGCGGGGTTGTCGGGGAGCTGTTTTTT,CARGGVVGELFF
-,TRBJ2-3,-,TRBV7-6,TGTGCCAGCAGCTTATTGGCGTCAGATACGCAGTATTTT,CASSLLASDTQYF
-,TRBJ1-3,-,TRBV28,TGTGCCAGTAAAAACTTGGGACTAACTCACATATATTTT,CASKNLGLTHIYF
-,TRBJ1-4,-,TRBV28,TGTGCCAGCAGGGCAGGGGTATCAACTAATGAAAAACTGTTTTTT,CASRAGVSTNEKLFF
-,TRBJ1-5,-,TRBV28,TGTGCCAGCAGCTTCGGCGATAGCAATCAGCCCCAGCATTTT,CASSFGDSNQPQHF
-,TRBJ2-2,TRBD1,TRBV6-1,TGTGCCAGCAGTCTTGGGACAGGGCCCACCGGGGAGCTGTTTTTT,CASSLGTGPTGELFF
once,TRBJ2-5,-,TRBV9,TGTGCCAGCACCCCAGGGATTTTTGTGGAGACCCAGTACTTC,CASTPGIFVETQYF
once,TRBJ2-3,-,TRBV6-5,TGTGCCAGCAGTTACTCGATGATGGGAGATACGCAGTATTTT,CASSYSMMGDTQYF
-,TRBJ2-2,-,TRBV6-4,TGTGCCAGCAGTGACGACCAGGGAAGCACCGGGGAGCTGTTTTTT,CASSDDQGSTGELFF
-,TRBJ2-3,TRBD2,TRBV10-3,TGTGCCATCAGAGAAGCCCTCGGGGGGGCTGTAGATACGCAGTATTTT,CAIREALGGAVDTQYF
once,TRBJ2-7,-,TRBV6-5,TGTGCCAGCAGTCCCATCACATCTTTTGAGCAGTACTTC,CASSPITSFEQYF
-,TRBJ2-1,-,TRBV6-1,TGTGCCAGCAGTGACCAGATTGGCTACAATGAGCAGTTCTTC,CASSDQIGYNEQFF
-,TRBJ1-1,-,TRBV30,TGTGCCTGGAGTGTCCTCCGGGGGCGGACTGAAGCTTTCTTT,CAWSVLRGRTEAFF
-,TRBJ2-7,TRBD1,TRBV7-6,TGTGCCAGCAGCTTAGCGCTCGGACAGGACTACGAGCAGTACTTC,CASSLALGQDYEQYF
-,TRBJ1-6,-,TRBV25-1,TGTGCCAGCAGTGCCGACGCCTTTGGTAATTCACCCCTCCACTTT,CASSADAFGNSPLHF
-,TRBJ1-5,-,TRBV4-1,TGCGCCAGCAGCCAAGATCCGGGGGGTCGGCCCCAGCATTTT,CASSQDPGGRPQHF
-,TRBJ2-2,TRBD1,TRBV5-4,TGTGCCAGCAGCAGGGGGCTAAACACCGGGGAGCTGTTTTTT,CASSRGLNTGELFF
-,TRBJ2-7,-,TRBV5-8,TGTGCCAGCAGCTGGGGTACCGGGCTTTCCTACGAGCAGTACTTC,CASSWGTGLSYEQYF
-,TRBJ1-4,-,TRBV6-6,TGTGCCAGCAGTTACGATAGGAAACTGTTTTTT,CASSYDRKLFF
-,TRBJ2-7,-,TRBV13,TGTGCCAGCAGCTTGGCCAAGGGTCCCACCTCCTACGAGCAGTACTTC,CASSLAKGPTSYEQYF
once,TRBJ2-3,-,TRBV7-8,TGTGCCAGCAGCCAAGGCGGGGACACAGATACGCAGTATTTT,CASSQGGDTDTQYF
-,TRBJ2-3,-,TRBV9,TGTGCCAGCAGCTTGGGCGGGCTACCGACAGATACGCAGTATTTT,CASSLGGLPTDTQYF
-,TRBJ1-1,-,TRBV5-1,TGCGCCAGCAGCTTCTTACAGGACCCCAATTTCACTGAAGCTTTCTTT,CASSFLQDPNFTEAFF
-,TRBJ2-7,-,TRBV2,TGTGCCACTTCTACCGGGGGCACCTACGAGCAGTACTTC,CATSTGGTYEQYF
-,TRBJ2-7,-,TRBV4-1,TGCGCCAGCAGCCTACTGGGGGGGGCGGTCTACGAGCAGTACTTC,CASSLLGGAVYEQYF
-,TRBJ1-1,-,TRBV15,TGTGCCACCAGCAGAGAGAGGACTAGCTCTGAAGCTTTCTTT,CATSRERTSSEAFF
once,TRBJ2-7,-,TRBV21-1,TGTGCCAGCAGCAAAATAACAACAGGGGCGGTAAGCTCCTACGAGCAGTACTTC,CASSKITTGAVSSYEQYF
-,TRBJ2-7,TRBD2,TRBV4-2,TGTGCCAGCAGCCAAGATTTTTTAGCGGGGGAAACCTACGAGCAGTACTTC,CASSQDFLAGETYEQYF
-,TRBJ1-5,-,TRBV6-6,TGTGCCAGCAACAGACCGACCCTGGGGAATCAGCCCCAGCATTTT,CASNRPTLGNQPQHF
once,TRBJ2-1,-,TRBV7-7,TGTGCCAGCAGCCAGGGGGGCGGAGGTGAGCAGTTCTTC,CASSQGGGGEQFF
once,TRBJ2-1,-,TRBV5-6,TGTGCCAGCAGCAAGGGGATTGGAGCGCAGTTCTTC,CASSKGIGAQFF
-,TRBJ1-6,-,TRBV7-6,TGTGCCAGCAGCTTAGCCCCTATGGCCTCCCTCCACTTT,CASSLAPMASLHF
-,TRBJ1-5,-,TRBV5-1,TGCGCCAGCAGCTTGGGCGGGGCTGATCAGCCCCAGCATTTT,CASSLGGADQPQHF
-,TRBJ2-6,-,TRBV19,TGTGCCAGTAGTTACGCGTCTGGGGCCAACGTCCTGACTTTC,CASSYASGANVLTF
-,TRBJ2-1,TRBD1,TRBV28,TGTGCCAGCAGTTCCGCGGGACAGGGAGTCAATGAGCAGTTCTTC,CASSSAGQGVNEQFF
-,TRBJ1-2,-,TRBV4-1,TGCGCCAGCAGCCAAGTGTCAGGATCCGGCTATGGCTACACCTTC,CASSQVSGSGYGYTF
-,TRBJ2-3,-,TRBV5-1,TGCGCCAGCAGCTCGATGGCCACAGATACGCAGTATTTT,CASSSMATDTQYF
-,TRBJ1-5,-,TRBV10-3,TGTGCCATCAGTGAACAACAACTGGCAGGGTTATATAGCAATCAGCCCCAGCATTTT,CAISEQQLAGLYSNQPQHF
-,TRBJ1-2,-,TRBV18,TGTGCCAGCTCACCACCTGAGGGGTGGATGATTTATGGCTACACCTTC,CASSPPEGWMIYGYTF
-,TRBJ1-6,-,TRBV27,TGTGCCAGCACTCACACCGGGCCCTATAATTCACCCCTCCACTTT,CASTHTGPYNSPLHF
-,TRBJ1-6,-,TRBV6-6,TGTGCCAGCAGTTCCTTATTGGGGGCGAATTCACCCCTCCACTTT,CASSSLLGANSPLHF
once,TRBJ2-5,-,TRBV7-3,TGTGCCAGCAGCCCCAGCCGAGGAGAGACCCAGTACTTC,CASSPSRGETQYF
-,TRBJ1-2,-,TRBV4-1,TGCGCCAGCAGCCAAGATACAGTGGGGGACTATGGCTACACCTTC,CASSQDTVGDYGYTF
-,TRBJ1-6,TRBD1,TRBV5-1,TGCGCCAGCAGCGCACAGACAGGGTTTGTTGCACCCCTCCACTTT,CASSAQTGFVAPLHF
once,TRBJ2-7,TRBD2,TRBV9,TGTGCCAGCAGCCGGGGGGGAGATTTGGGGATATGGGAGCAGTACTTC,CASSRGGDLGIWEQYF
-,TRBJ2-2,-,TRBV7-2,TGTGCCAGCAGCTTAGCAGGAGTTTGGTACCGAGGAGACACCGGGGAGCTGTTTTTT,CASSLAGVWYRGDTGELFF
-,TRBJ2-2,-,TRBV4-1,TGCGCCAGCAGCCGCCTTGTTATACAGGGTAACACCGGGGAGCTGTTTTTT,CASSRLVIQGNTGELFF
once,TRBJ2-7,-,TRBV4-1,TGCGCCAGCAGCCAAGTTGCGTACGGCGAGCAGTACTTC,CASSQVAYGEQYF
-,TRBJ2-7,TRBD2,TRBV11-2,TGTGCCAGCAGCTTAGTGATGTCGGGGGGGGAAGGCTACGAGCAGTACTTC,CASSLVMSGGEGYEQYF
-,TRBJ2-3,TRBD1,TRBV7-9,TGTGCCAGAGGACAGGGCCCCGGTACGCAGTATTTT,CARGQGPGTQYF
once,TRBJ2-6,-,TRBV7-9,TGTGCCAGCTACGAGTCTGGGGCCAACGTCCTGACTTTC,CASYESGANVLTF
-,TRBJ2-4,-,TRBV29-1,TGCAGCGCTTTTTACCTGGGAAGGCAGTACTTC,CSAFYLGRQYF
once,TRBJ2-3,-,TRBV5-1,TGCGCCAGCAGCTTTAAGGTTACGGGAGCGCAGTATTTT,CASSFKVTGAQYF
-,TRBJ2-5,-,TRBV6-5,TGTGCCAGCATCGAGGGGGGGCAGACCCAGTACTTC,CASIEGGQTQYF